This TCR beta chain came from a study of PD-1 blockade in mismatch repair-deficient tumors (dated by TCRdb to about 2017). As for the study more broadly: Between late 2013 and 2016, 86 consecutive patients with 11 to 13 mismatch repair-deficient cancer types, all previously treated and progressing, were enrolled in the trial. Tumor-associated T cell clones in the peripheral blood of patients responding to PD-1 blockade were tracked using deep sequencing of TCR CDR3 regions.

Mismatch repair deficiency in every enrolled patient was established by polymerase chain reaction or immunohistochemistry. TCR sequencing was performed for a few patients who responded to pembrolizumab therapy. The phase II trial prospectively tested pembrolizumab PD-1 blockade in advanced mismatch repair-deficient cancers regardless of tissue of origin. Peripheral blood T cell samples were serially collected before and at multiple times after PD-1 blockade was started. The timing of each blood sample was reported as weeks after the first dose of pembrolizumab. Study-wide findings and limitations: Rapid expansion after pembrolizumab followed by contraction, generally before radiologic responses, was shown by tumor-resident clones, which were often undetectable in blood before treatment.

A remark on this clone: The specificity of this receptor is unknown. Base qualities were left out, and no much larger clone turns up one base away.

V and J are trimmed by 2 bases and 0 bases, and the gene matches miss 9 bases of the junction. The CDR3 goes from the cysteine to the phenylalanine over 18 residues. CDR3 DNA is the only sequence kept; it has 54 bases, read in frame from the first base. CDR1 SGHRS and CDR2 YFSETQ are derived from the germline V gene. Libraries were made using the immunoSEQ multiplex PCR assay. The clones in this table, taken by TCRdb from immuneACCESS, are in-frame only. Not every clone is retained; where verified, under half of the shortfall comes from an unresolved V gene, and the cause of the rest is unknown. This sample lists around 110,000 clones; about 83% were detected once. 4% to 6% of the sample belongs to the ten largest clones.

This receptor was identified in an adult with mismatch repair-deficient cancer. This specimen was peripheral blood, taken approximately 60 weeks after starting pembrolizumab. The V and J segments used are TRBV5-1 and TRBJ2-4; 9 central bases correspond to TRBD2. For the CDR3, the sequence is CASSFYRREGLAKNIQYF. DNA sequence: TGCGCCAGCAGCTTTTACCGGCGGGAGGGCCTAGCCAAAAACATTCAGTACTTC.